The clone carrying this T cell receptor beta chain was detected ten times or more. Its antigen is as yet unknown. This sample is part of a study of beta chain features in type 1 diabetes. Study-wide background: Age, gender and cell yields were alike across patients and healthy donors. General observations from the study: Patients with type 1 diabetes carried fewer insertions and had more deletions at their VDJ junctions.

The single heparinised draw taken from each donor contained roughly 100 mL of blood on average. The investigators reverse transcribed all of the isolated RNA, so they sequenced expressed TCRB transcripts. Sequenced naive, central memory and regulatory T cell samples produced an average of about 3.9 million reads. Clones were sequenced by immunoSEQ multiplex PCR, and TCRdb holds only the in-frame ones, with some missing. Counted here are some 250,000 clones, about 26% occurring once; the ten biggest clones make up 3.5% to 4.5%. This CDR3 comprises 12 residues. V dropped 4 bases and J dropped 6 bases, with 8 bases sitting between them. Germline V gene lookup returns CDR1 SEHNR and CDR2 FQNEAQ (reference sequence).

Sequenced: central memory CD4+ T cells from blood. The TCR comes from a man aged 30 to 45 in good health. The chain carries TRBV7-9 and TRBJ2-3; D not resolved. CDR3: CASSSTADTQYF. The CDR3 DNA follows: TGTGCCAGCAGCTCTACGGCTGATACGCAGTATTTT.